The 31 T cell receptor beta chains in this list originate from one sample, sequenced in a study of T cell repertoires in cytomegalovirus infection. TCRdb analysed the reads with MiXCR anew, one entry per CDR3 protein. The table records a few hundred thousand distinct CDR3 sequences, 15% to 20% of them present only once. The sequencing sample was made of PBMCs. The receptors were sampled from a human donor in good health (CMV status not recorded). Some clones in this sample may be carry-over from other donors' samples.

This clonotype was seen more than once but under ten times. This chain links TRBV28 with TRBJ2-5, with 8 bases that match TRBD2. This CDR3 spans 15 amino acids. The germline CDR1 and CDR2 sequences are MDHEN and SYDVKM. V shed 7 bases and J 6 bases; nucleotides not matched to a gene: 13. This CDR3 reads CASKSGGRAQQTQYF. The CDR3 region has the DNA TGTGCCAGCAAGAGCGGGGGCAGGGCTCAGCAGACCCAGTACTTC. The full variable domain, rest sourced from reference TRBV28 and TRBJ2-5, is DVKVTQSSRYLVKRTGEKVFLECVQDMDHENMFWYRQDPGLGLRLIYFSYDVKMKEKGDIPEGYSVSREKKERFSLILESASTNQTSMYLCASKSGGRAQQTQYFGPGTRLLVL.

This clonotype was observed a handful of times. The chain couples TRBV15 to TRBJ1-1; the D gene is possibly TRBD1 (6 bases). Between the trimmed V and J ends, which lost 1 base and 7 bases, there was a span of 19 bases. The CDR3 spans 16 residues. Germline-derived CDR1 and CDR2 are LNHNV and YYDKDF (reference sequence). CDR3 coding DNA: TGTGCCACCAGCAGAGCCCCCAGGGGAGTGGGGATTGAAGCTTTCTTT. The encoded protein is CATSRAPRGVGIEAFF.

This chain joins TRBV5-1 and TRBJ2-5; D not certain. Trimming cost V 9 bases and J 4 bases, with 19 bases left between them. The CDR3 extends over 14 amino acids. Germline V gene sequence: CDR1 SGHRS, CDR2 YFSETQ. The chain's CDR3 is CATSFCSSAETQYF. DNA of the CDR3: TGCGCCACCTCGTTTTGCAGTTCCGCAGAGACCCAGTACTTC.

This clonotype was seen repeatedly, ten times or more. CDR3 nucleotides: TGTGCCAGCAGCTTCACCACGGGGTTAGCGGGGGCTAATGAGCAGTTCTTC. Its protein product is CASSFTTGLAGANEQFF. The genes are TRBV7-8 and TRBJ2-1, with 9 nucleotides matching TRBD2. The CDR3 is 17 amino acids. Germline V lookup: CDR1 SGHVS, CDR2 FQNEAQ. J lost 7 bases, V lost 3 bases, and 13 bases had no gene match.

V usage is TRBV5-1 and J usage is TRBJ1-1, with 8 nucleotides matching TRBD1. From germline, CDR1 is SGHRS and CDR2 YFSETQ. CDR3 length: 17 amino acids. With V trimmed by 0 bases and J by 1 base, 8 bases remained unmatched. CDR3 sequence (DNA): TGCGCCAGCAGCTTGGGGGGGACAGGACCCCGGAACACTGAAGCTTTCTTT. This translates into CASSLGGTGPRNTEAFF.

Comments on this clonotype: A junction boundary mismatches the germline segment, possibly from a read error. V and J are TRBV23-1 and TRBJ2-7; 9 bases match TRBD1. TRBV23-1 is given ORF status, its function remaining uncertain. CDR3 length equals 9 residues. CDR3 loop: CTTHGTGIF. The CDR3 region has the DNA TGCACCACCCACGGGACAGGGATCTTC.

The chain joins TRBV19 to TRBJ1-5; D may be TRBD1 (5 bases). The V gene's germline CDR1 is LNHDA and CDR2 SQIVND (reference sequence). The CDR3 sequence is 16 residues long. V was clipped by 5 bases and J by 1 base, with 15 bases between them. DNA for the CDR3: TGTGCCAGTAGTTCTCTTGGCAGGGTGAGCAATCAGCCCCAGCATTTT. Protein: CASSSLGRVSNQPQHF.

This clonotype came up a few times. The gene calls are TRBV3-1 and TRBJ2-1; 8 nucleotides line up with TRBD2. Germline V lookup: CDR1 LGHDT, CDR2 YNNKEL (reference sequence). This CDR3 spans 17 amino acids. Trimming cost V 4 bases and J 4 bases; bases outside gene matches: 12. In DNA form, the CDR3 reads TGTGCCAGCAGCCGCGTTTCCCCCGCGGGGGGATACAATGAGCAGTTCTTC. It encodes CASSRVSPAGGYNEQFF.

Many counts were recorded for this clonotype. The chain uses TRBV2 and TRBJ1-2; D possibly corresponds to TRBD1 (6 bases). There are 17 residues in the CDR3. From germline, CDR1 is SNHLY and CDR2 FYNNEI. V dropped 6 bases and J dropped 0 bases, with 20 bases sitting between them. CDR3 sequence: CASRERTARRANYGYTF. CDR3 bases: TGTGCCAGCAGGGAGAGGACAGCGAGGAGGGCTAACTATGGCTACACCTTC.

The chain links TRBV20-1 to TRBJ1-5; TRBD1 matches 7 bases. Germline CDR1 DFQATT, CDR2 SNEGSKA (reference sequence). The J segment lost 9 bases and the V segment lost 2 bases, leaving 13 bases of the junction unmatched. This CDR3 has 15 residues. CDR3 in amino acids: CSARTGTDPWGPQHF. The CDR3 DNA is TGCAGTGCTAGAACCGGGACAGACCCTTGGGGGCCCCAGCATTTT.

J is TRBJ2-1 and V is TRBV7-9; TRBD2 agrees at 10 bases. V was pared by 5 bases and J by 6 bases, with 13 bases of the junction left unmatched. Germline loops: CDR1 SEHNR, CDR2 FQNEAQ (reference sequence). The CDR3 runs 17 residues. Here the CDR3 reads CASSLMGGLAALNEQFF. CDR3 coding DNA: TGTGCCAGCAGCCTCATGGGTGGACTAGCGGCTCTCAATGAGCAGTTCTTC.

This CDR3 reads CAISGFGAASDTQYF. The CDR3 nucleotides are TGTGCCATCAGTGGCTTCGGGGCAGCTTCAGATACGCAGTATTTT. The chain has TRBV10-3 and TRBJ2-3, with D tentatively TRBD1 or TRBD2 (5 bases each). Germline V CDR1 and CDR2: ENHRY, SYGVKD. The CDR3 spans 15 residues. Deletions cut 4 bases from V and 4 bases from J, with 15 bases between.

In this sample, this clonotype turned up many times. The chain employs TRBV7-2 and TRBJ2-3; a possible D gene is TRBD2 (6 bases). The CDR3 totals 13 residues. In germline, CDR1 is SGHTA, CDR2 FQGNSA. V lost 5 bases and J 8 bases, leaving 14 bases between the germline ends. The DNA for the CDR3 is TGTGCCAGCAGCCCTAACGGAGGGTCTACGCAGTATTTT. Its translation is CASSPNGGSTQYF.

This clonotype has ten or more counts. The V and J genes are TRBV20-1 and TRBJ2-3, with 9 bases that match TRBD2. Germline V gene sequence: CDR1 DFQATT, CDR2 SNEGSKA (reference sequence). The CDR3 runs to 14 residues. The V segment lost 5 bases and the J segment 2 bases; nucleotides outside the gene matches: 5. CDR3 sequence: CSAVAGEITDTQYF. As DNA, the CDR3 is TGCAGTGCTGTAGCGGGAGAGATCACAGATACGCAGTATTTT.

The chain combines TRBV15 with TRBJ2-3; 7 bases fit TRBD1. The CDR3 totals 15 residues. Germline CDR1 reads LNHNV; CDR2 reads YYDKDF (reference sequence). V shed 1 base and J 1 base; nucleotides not matched to a gene: 2. Here the CDR3 reads CATSRGGGGTDTQYF. The CDR3 DNA follows: TGTGCCACCAGCAGAGGAGGGGGCGGCACAGATACGCAGTATTTT.

This clonotype was observed a few times. The chain has TRBV10-3 and TRBJ1-2; the match to TRBD1 covers 7 bases. The CDR3 extends over 14 amino acids. The trim removed 2 bases at V and 5 bases at J, leaving 5 bases unmatched. The germline V gene encodes CDR1 ENHRY and CDR2 SYGVKD. Written as DNA, the CDR3 is TGTGCCATCAGTGAGGACAGGGATTCGTATGGCTACACCTTC. Protein: CAISEDRDSYGYTF.

The chain carries TRBV6-1 and TRBJ2-7, with D possibly being TRBD2 (6 bases). Trimming shortened V by 8 bases and J by 0 bases, and 11 bases separated the two germline ends. The CDR3 extends over 13 amino acids. Germline values: CDR1 MNHNS, CDR2 SASEGT. The DNA of the CDR3 is TGTGCCAGCTTGGTGCGGGGCTCCTACGAGCAGTACTTC. This encodes CASLVRGSYEQYF.

This clonotype was observed a few times. V and J are TRBV19 and TRBJ2-3; 8 nucleotides line up with TRBD2. The germline CDR1 and CDR2 sequences are LNHDA and SQIVND (reference sequence). The V segment lost 6 bases and the J segment 1 base; nucleotides outside the gene matches: 3. This CDR3 is 14 amino acids long. This CDR3 reads CASSGRGGTDTQYF. The CDR3, as DNA: TGTGCCAGTAGCGGGAGGGGCGGCACAGATACGCAGTATTTT.

V usage is TRBV29-1 and J usage is TRBJ1-4; 7 bases match TRBD1. Germline lookup yields CDR1 SQVTM and CDR2 ANQGSEA. V lost 7 bases, J lost 0 bases, and 2 bases stayed unmatched. There are 13 residues in the CDR3. CDR3: CSEQGATNEKLFF. CDR3 in DNA: TGCAGCGAGCAGGGGGCAACTAATGAAAAACTGTTTTTT.

The chain recombines TRBV6-2 or TRBV6-3 with TRBJ2-5; TRBD1 matches at 9 bases. The germline gives CDR1 MNHEY, CDR2 SVGEGT. This CDR3 spans 14 amino acids. Losses at the gene ends were 4 bases for V and 3 bases for J; bases not matched to a gene: 3. The CDR3: CASSFRTGEETQYF. CDR3 DNA: TGTGCCAGCAGTTTTCGGACAGGGGAAGAGACCCAGTACTTC.

This clonotype has only a few counts. The rearrangement uses TRBV11-3 and TRBJ1-6; 8 bases match TRBD1. The CDR3 contains 14 residues. V was pared by 8 bases and J by 5 bases, with 5 bases of the junction left unmatched. Germline V gene sequence: CDR1 SGHNT, CDR2 YENEEA. The CDR3 sequence is CASRTGPNNSPLHF. For the CDR3, the DNA is TGTGCCAGCCGGACAGGGCCGAATAATTCACCCCTCCACTTT. The full variable domain, completed using reference TRBV11-3 and TRBJ1-6, is EAGVVQSPRYKIIEKKQPVAFWCNPISGHNTLYWYLQNLGQGPELLIRYENEEAVDDSQLPKDRFSAERLKGVDSTLKIQPAELGDSAVYLCASRTGPNNSPLHFGNGTRLTVT.

In its sample, this clonotype was seen many times. V gene TRBV7-8 combines with J gene TRBJ2-5, with 9 bases that match TRBD2. This CDR3 region has 15 residues. V lost 5 bases to trimming and J lost 3 bases; unmatched junction nucleotides: 7. Looked up from germline, CDR1 is SGHVS and CDR2 is FQNEAQ. The CDR3 nucleotides are TGTGCCAGCAGCCAAGCCCTAGCGGGAAAAGAGACCCAGTACTTC. Amino acid sequence: CASSQALAGKETQYF. The full variable domain, rest sourced from reference TRBV7-8 and TRBJ2-5, is GAGVSQSPRYKVAKRGQDVALRCDPISGHVSLFWYQQALGQGPEFLTYFQNEAQLDKSGLPSDRFFAERPEGSVSTLKIQRTQQEDSAVYLCASSQALAGKETQYFGPGTRLLVL.

The CDR3 region is CASSAPGLNEKLFF. CDR3 coding DNA: TGTGCCAGCAGCGCGCCTGGCCTTAATGAAAAACTGTTTTTT. The chain recombines TRBV7-9 with TRBJ1-4; D remains ambiguous. This CDR3 region has 14 residues. Germline V CDR1 and CDR2: SEHNR, FQNEAQ (reference sequence). Trimming shortened V by 5 bases and J by 4 bases, and 11 bases separated the two germline ends.

The chain is built from TRBV10-3 and TRBJ2-5; 9 nucleotides match TRBD1. This CDR3 spans 14 amino acids. V was clipped by 3 bases and J by 3 bases; unmatched bases: 2. CDR1 and CDR2 (germline): ENHRY, SYGVKD. CDR3 nucleotide sequence: TGTGCCATCAGTGATGGGACAGGGAAAGAGACCCAGTACTTC. Translated, it gives CAISDGTGKETQYF.

This clonotype occurred many times. The V and J genes are TRBV7-2 and TRBJ2-7, with TRBD2 identical over 13 bases. V gave up 4 bases and J gave up 5 bases; unmatched junction bases: 5. There are 15 residues in the CDR3. Germline V CDR1 and CDR2: SGHTA, FQGNSA. The CDR3 is CASSSSLAGGNEQYF. CDR3 nucleotides: TGTGCCAGCAGCTCATCACTAGCGGGAGGGAACGAGCAGTACTTC.

In this sample, this clonotype turned up a few times. The DNA for the CDR3 is TGTGCCAGCAGTGACAGGGGGCCATACTCCTACAATGAGCAGTTCTTC. Residues: CASSDRGPYSYNEQFF. The chain recombines TRBV2 with TRBJ2-1, with 8 bases aligning to TRBD1. Germline V gene sequence: CDR1 SNHLY, CDR2 FYNNEI. The V and J ends lost 3 bases and 0 bases, in that order; junction bases with no gene match: 4. The CDR3 loop spans 16 amino acids.

The V gene is TRBV7-2, the J gene TRBJ2-3; 13 bases match TRBD2. The germline CDR1 and CDR2 sequences are SGHTA and FQGNSA. The CDR3 extends over 17 amino acids. V shed 1 base and J 7 bases; nucleotides not matched to a gene: 8. DNA of the CDR3: TGTGCCAGCAGCTTAGGGACTAGCGGGGGCCCGCTGAATACGCAGTATTTT. This translates into CASSLGTSGGPLNTQYF.

The chain carries TRBV28 and TRBJ2-7; D is undetermined. The CDR3 is 14 residues long. The V and J ends lost 5 bases and 3 bases respectively, with 14 bases between them. Germline CDR1 MDHEN, CDR2 SYDVKM. Here the CDR3 DNA reads TGTGCCAGCAGTCCCCTAGGGCATGACTACGAGCAGTACTTC. Protein product: CASSPLGHDYEQYF.

CDR3 sequence reads: CASSPYREETQYF. CDR3 DNA: TGTGCCAGCAGCCCATACAGGGAAGAGACCCAGTACTTC. This chain connects TRBV3-1 to TRBJ2-5, with D possibly being TRBD1 (6 bases). Germline V gene sequence: CDR1 LGHDT, CDR2 YNNKEL (reference sequence). V lost 4 bases and J 3 bases, leaving 9 bases between the germline ends. The CDR3 has 13 residues.

This clonotype has more than one count but fewer than ten. This CDR3 is CASSPTGAGELFF. The CDR3, as DNA: TGTGCCAGCAGCCCTACAGGGGCCGGGGAGCTGTTTTTT. The chain carries TRBV7-6 and TRBJ2-2; TRBD1 matches 7 bases. This CDR3 comprises 13 residues. The germline CDR1 and CDR2 sequences are SGHVS and FNYEAQ. Unmatched junction bases numbered 3, after V lost 5 bases and J lost 6 bases.

This clonotype has a count of ten or more. The chain combines TRBV7-2 with TRBJ1-6, with D possibly being TRBD1 (5 bases). The CDR3 is 13 amino acids. Germline-derived CDR1 and CDR2 are SGHTA and FQGNSA. Trimming shortened V by 3 bases and J by 14 bases, and 14 bases separated the two germline ends. CDR3 bases: TGTGCCAGCAGCTTCTACGGAGGGGCGGCCCTCCACTTT. It specifies CASSFYGGAALHF. Together with reference TRBV7-2 and TRBJ1-6, the CDR3 gives the full variable domain: GAGVSQSPSNKVTEKGKDVELRCDPISGHTALYWYRQSLGQGLEFLIYFQGNSAPDKSGLPSDRFSAERTGGSVSTLTIQRTQQEDSAVYLCASSFYGGAALHFGNGTRLTVT.